This is a list of T cell receptor beta chains from one sample in a study of OX40 agonist ivuxolimab in advanced cancers. Method: immunoSEQ multiplex PCR; TCRdb's copy keeps in-frame clones and lacks some. Among around 80,000 clones listed, 85% were seen once. The input for sequencing was CD4+ or CD8+ T cells sorted from blood, taken in a trial of the OX40 agonist ivuxolimab. These receptors were collected from an adult with an advanced solid tumor such as melanoma, head and neck, liver or kidney cancer. CDR3s include the opening cysteine and the closing phenylalanine or tryptophan. The D gene is left open where the match is weak. The size entry is marked missing in some rows and otherwise reads once, few, many or a size class.

d_gene: -
v_gene: TRBV30
j_gene: TRBJ1-2
abundance: -
CDR3nt: TGTGCCTGGCTACTGGGGGTTGCGGGCTACACCTTC
CDR3aa: CAWLLGVAGYTF

d_gene: -
v_gene: TRBV5-1
j_gene: TRBJ2-2
abundance: -
CDR3nt: TGCGCCACTCGGGGAGGTACCGGGGAGCTGTTTTTT
CDR3aa: CATRGGTGELFF

d_gene: -
v_gene: TRBV7-9
j_gene: TRBJ1-1
abundance: -
CDR3nt: TGTGCCAGCACCCGCGGGGTGAACACTGAAGCTTTCTTT
CDR3aa: CASTRGVNTEAFF

d_gene: -
v_gene: TRBV29-1
j_gene: TRBJ1-3
abundance: -
CDR3nt: TGCAGCGTGGGTGGAGGGGGCTCTGGAAACACCATATATTTT
CDR3aa: CSVGGGGSGNTIYF

d_gene: -
v_gene: TRBV28
j_gene: TRBJ1-6
abundance: -
CDR3nt: TGTGCCAGCAGAAGCCACACAGGGCGAAATTCACCCCTCCACTTT
CDR3aa: CASRSHTGRNSPLHF

d_gene: -
v_gene: TRBV11-2
j_gene: TRBJ2-7
abundance: -
CDR3nt: TGTGCCAGCAGCGCCTCCTCTAGCGCGCACTACGAGCAGTACTTC
CDR3aa: CASSASSSAHYEQYF

d_gene: -
v_gene: TRBV2
j_gene: TRBJ2-3
abundance: -
CDR3nt: TGTGCCAGCAGTACACGGCAGACGAGGGATACGCAGTATTTT
CDR3aa: CASSTRQTRDTQYF

d_gene: -
v_gene: TRBV19
j_gene: TRBJ1-2
abundance: -
CDR3nt: TGTGCCAGTAGGAAGAGCTTCGACAACTATGGCTACACCTTC
CDR3aa: CASRKSFDNYGYTF

d_gene: -
v_gene: TRBV11-3
j_gene: TRBJ2-1
abundance: -
CDR3nt: TGTGCCACCGGGGCTAGCACCTACAATGAGCAGTTCTTC
CDR3aa: CATGASTYNEQFF

d_gene: -
v_gene: TRBV7-6
j_gene: TRBJ1-1
abundance: -
CDR3nt: TGTGCCAGCAGCTTAGGATCAGGGGAAGCTTTCTTT
CDR3aa: CASSLGSGEAFF

d_gene: -
v_gene: TRBV6-5
j_gene: TRBJ1-1
abundance: -
CDR3nt: TGTGCCAGCAGTTACTCGGCGGTGAACACTGAAGCTTTCTTT
CDR3aa: CASSYSAVNTEAFF

d_gene: TRBD1
v_gene: TRBV6-5
j_gene: TRBJ1-2
abundance: -
CDR3nt: TGTGCCAGCATGCGACAGGGGGCCTGGTATGGCTACACCTTC
CDR3aa: CASMRQGAWYGYTF

d_gene: TRBD1
v_gene: TRBV30
j_gene: TRBJ2-3
abundance: -
CDR3nt: TGTGCCTGGAGTAAGACAGGGGTCGGCACAGATACGCAGTATTTT
CDR3aa: CAWSKTGVGTDTQYF

d_gene: -
v_gene: TRBV19
j_gene: TRBJ1-2
abundance: -
CDR3nt: TGTGCCAGTAGTAGTCAAGGACTGATTCGCTATGGCTACACCTTC
CDR3aa: CASSSQGLIRYGYTF

d_gene: -
v_gene: TRBV7-9
j_gene: TRBJ2-2
abundance: -
CDR3nt: TGTGCCAGCAGCTTAGCCGGGTACACCGGGGAGCTGTTTTTT
CDR3aa: CASSLAGYTGELFF

d_gene: TRBD1
v_gene: TRBV5-5
j_gene: TRBJ1-2
abundance: few
CDR3nt: TGTGCCAGCAGCTTGGCCGGACAGGAGTCCTATGGCTACACCTTC
CDR3aa: CASSLAGQESYGYTF

d_gene: -
v_gene: TRBV6-6
j_gene: TRBJ1-5
abundance: -
CDR3nt: TGTGCCAGCAGTACTCAGGGCGATAGCAATCAGCCCCAGCATTTT
CDR3aa: CASSTQGDSNQPQHF

d_gene: TRBD1
v_gene: TRBV5-5
j_gene: TRBJ1-5
abundance: few
CDR3nt: TGTGCCAGCAGCCCAACCGGGACAGGGGGCCCTAATCAGCCCCAGCATTTT
CDR3aa: CASSPTGTGGPNQPQHF

d_gene: -
v_gene: TRBV29-1
j_gene: TRBJ1-1
abundance: -
CDR3nt: TGCAGCGCTTCTCATGGTGGGCGGGACACTGAAGCTTTCTTT
CDR3aa: CSASHGGRDTEAFF

d_gene: TRBD1
v_gene: TRBV6-5
j_gene: TRBJ2-7
abundance: -
CDR3nt: TGTGCCAGCAGTTCCGGGACAGAGATCGACGAGCAGTACTTC
CDR3aa: CASSSGTEIDEQYF

d_gene: TRBD1
v_gene: TRBV28
j_gene: TRBJ2-7
abundance: -
CDR3nt: TGTGCCAGCAGAGGCACCGGGACAGGGTTTTCCGAGCAGTACTTC
CDR3aa: CASRGTGTGFSEQYF

d_gene: -
v_gene: TRBV19
j_gene: TRBJ2-7
abundance: -
CDR3nt: TGTGCCAGTAGTATCGGCCAGGCCTACGAGCAGTACTTC
CDR3aa: CASSIGQAYEQYF

d_gene: TRBD1
v_gene: TRBV5-8
j_gene: TRBJ1-2
abundance: -
CDR3nt: TGTGCCAGCAGCCCCGGACAGGGGAGATATGGCTACACCTTC
CDR3aa: CASSPGQGRYGYTF

d_gene: -
v_gene: TRBV6-1
j_gene: TRBJ2-7
abundance: -
CDR3nt: TGTGCCAGCAGTGAAGCGGGGGGTCCAGGGACCGAGCAGTACTTC
CDR3aa: CASSEAGGPGTEQYF

d_gene: TRBD1
v_gene: TRBV18
j_gene: TRBJ2-6
abundance: -
CDR3nt: TGTGCCAGCTCACCATCTACTGACAGGGACGGGGTGACTTTC
CDR3aa: CASSPSTDRDGVTF

d_gene: -
v_gene: TRBV30
j_gene: TRBJ2-5
abundance: -
CDR3nt: TGTGCCTGGAGTGTGTGGGAGACCCAGTACTTC
CDR3aa: CAWSVWETQYF

d_gene: -
v_gene: TRBV28
j_gene: TRBJ2-7
abundance: -
CDR3nt: TGTGCCAGCAGTTTACGGGCGACCGGATACGAGCAGTACTTC
CDR3aa: CASSLRATGYEQYF

d_gene: TRBD2
v_gene: TRBV7-2
j_gene: TRBJ2-7
abundance: -
CDR3nt: TGTGCCAGCAGCTTAGGATTTGGCGGGGGACCCTACGAGCAGTACTTC
CDR3aa: CASSLGFGGGPYEQYF

d_gene: -
v_gene: TRBV7-2
j_gene: TRBJ1-1
abundance: -
CDR3nt: TGTGCCAGCAGCTTTTATGGGGCGAACACTGAAGCTTTCTTT
CDR3aa: CASSFYGANTEAFF

d_gene: -
v_gene: TRBV6-6
j_gene: TRBJ2-7
abundance: -
CDR3nt: TGTGCCAGCAGTTACCCCGGGAGTCCGAACGAGCAGTACTTC
CDR3aa: CASSYPGSPNEQYF

d_gene: TRBD2
v_gene: TRBV14
j_gene: TRBJ2-7
abundance: -
CDR3nt: TGTGCCAGCAGTCTCCTGATGGGGGGGGAGCAGTACTTC
CDR3aa: CASSLLMGGEQYF

d_gene: TRBD1
v_gene: TRBV29-1
j_gene: TRBJ1-1
abundance: -
CDR3nt: TGCAGCGTTGCGGTGACAGGGAGGACGACTGAAGCTTTCTTT
CDR3aa: CSVAVTGRTTEAFF

d_gene: -
v_gene: TRBV27
j_gene: TRBJ2-1
abundance: -
CDR3nt: TGTGCCAGCCTTTCTGCGGGGTCGCGCAATGAGCAGTTCTTC
CDR3aa: CASLSAGSRNEQFF

d_gene: -
v_gene: TRBV18
j_gene: TRBJ1-1
abundance: -
CDR3nt: TGTGCCAGCTCACCCGACTTGAACACTGAAGCTTTCTTT
CDR3aa: CASSPDLNTEAFF

d_gene: TRBD2
v_gene: TRBV2
j_gene: TRBJ2-1
abundance: -
CDR3nt: TGTGCCAGCAGTGAAGGTAGCGGGGGCAACAATGAGCAGTTCTTC
CDR3aa: CASSEGSGGNNEQFF